This TCR beta chain was recorded in a study of response to subunit inactivated influenza vaccine. Study-wide results and limits: Each seasonal flu vaccination may recruit only limited new T cells, authors suggested.

As concerns this clonotype: Its antigen is unknown.

TCRdb used MiXCR to reprocess the RT-PCR reads, holding one entry per CDR3 protein. This table has about 190,000 distinct CDR3 sequences, roughly an eighth appearing once. With 0 bases removed from V and 4 bases from J, the gap between germline ends came to 13 bases. The CDR3 is 16 residues long. Germline V lookup: CDR1 SGHDT, CDR2 YYEEEE. The genes are TRBV5-6 and TRBJ2-2; D possibly matches TRBD1 or TRBD2 (7 bases each). The sequences come from CD8+ T cells sorted from PBMCs, collected about 5 days after vaccination. The TCR comes from a man aged 50-59 years who received an inactivated influenza vaccine. The CDR3 sequence: CASSLAAGGGTGELFF. CDR3 in DNA: TGTGCCAGCAGCTTGGCCGCAGGGGGGGGCACCGGGGAGCTGTTTTTT.